This T cell receptor (beta chain) came from a study of T-cell memory formation after mild COVID-19. Findings of the study overall: Balance between CD4 and CD8 was seen in clones contracting day 15 to 85, and a CD4+ lean was seen in later expanders. Shrinking CD4+ clones were chiefly CM and EM; CD8+ ones were chiefly EMRA. In pre-infection memory, a portion of responding clones appeared, which suggested that cross-reactive memory joined.

Comment on this clonotype: Its antigen remains unknown.

Using constant-segment primers, 5'RACE produced TCR alpha and TCR beta cDNA libraries carrying sample barcodes and UMIs. One entry per CDR3 protein results from TCRdb running MiXCR on the 5' RACE reads. Of 100,000 to 120,000 distinct CDR3 sequences listed, about 18% are singletons. The CDR3 consists of 16 residues. Germline V gene lookup returns CDR1 SGDLS and CDR2 YYNGEE. Trimming at V came to 4 bases and at J to 5 bases, leaving 11 bases not matched to a gene. Sequenced sample: PBMCs or a T cell subset sorted from them (not recorded which). V is TRBV9 and J is TRBJ1-1; TRBD1 matches 10 bases. This receptor was identified in a man between 18 and 29 years old who had mild COVID-19 (a few samples of this study predate the infection). Cell type and time point are not known. The CDR3 reads CASSTGTGAKITEAFF. Here the CDR3 DNA reads TGTGCCAGCAGCACCGGGACAGGGGCGAAGATTACTGAAGCTTTCTTT.